A single T cell receptor (beta chain) is shown here with its context. This specimen belongs to a study of T cell changes during pregnancy in multiple sclerosis. Germline assignment: CDR1 SQVTM and CDR2 ANQGSEA. Deletions cut 8 bases from V and 0 bases from J, with 7 bases between. This CDR3 has 11 amino acids. Profiling relied on immunoSEQ multiplex PCR, and the TCRdb table lists in-frame clones only, not all of them. The sample includes 40,000 to 55,000 clones, 85% to 95% seen only once; the top ten take approximately 2.6%. The TCR sequence derives from a female donor with multiple sclerosis, enrolled in a pregnancy study. The sample was CD8+ T cells from peripheral blood mononuclear cells, taken in the second trimester of pregnancy. This rearrangement joins TRBV29-1 to TRBJ1-2; D gene ambiguous. For the CDR3, the DNA is TGCAGCCACAGTACTAACTATGGCTACACCTTC. It codes for CSHSTNYGYTF.